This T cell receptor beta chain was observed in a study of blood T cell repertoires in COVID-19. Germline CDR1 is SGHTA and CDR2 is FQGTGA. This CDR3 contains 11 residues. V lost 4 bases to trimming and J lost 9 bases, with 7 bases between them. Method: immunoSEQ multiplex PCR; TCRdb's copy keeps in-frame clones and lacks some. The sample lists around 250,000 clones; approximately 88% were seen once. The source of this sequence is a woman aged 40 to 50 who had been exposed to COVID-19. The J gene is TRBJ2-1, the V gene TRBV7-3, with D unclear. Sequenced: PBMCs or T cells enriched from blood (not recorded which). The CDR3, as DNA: TGTGCCAGCAGCTCGGGTCTTGAGCAGTTCTTC. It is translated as CASSSGLEQFF.